This T cell receptor beta chain is from a study of metastatic and nonmetastatic thyroid tumors. The overall study: Samples came from malignant and benign thyroid patients, and repertoires were compared across blood and tumor or nodule tissue. Findings of the study overall: The reported finding was significantly higher TCR beta diversity in malignant thyroid tumors relative to benign nodules, in blood and tumor.

This clone has a count of ten or more. The antigen is unknown. The junction does not match germline at one end; this may be a read error. Before thyroid surgery, none of the patients had received any treatment. Germline V gene sequence: CDR1 MDHEN, CDR2 SYDVKM. This CDR3 is 13 amino acids long. In the source study's methods: The study took CDR3 differences across clinicopathological groups and made a distant-metastasis classifier for papillary thyroid cancer from them. TCRdb used MiXCR to call clones anew from the PCR reads. Here the V and J calls rest on TCRdb's processing, not on the authors' analysis. The sample holds over 25,000 clones; 6% to 9.5% are singletons and the top ten take about 39%.

V and J are TRBV28 and TRBJ1-5; 9 bases map to TRBD1. The sequenced material came from blood. This TCR was recovered from a female donor with papillary thyroid cancer or a benign thyroid nodule (not recorded which). Some clones in this sample may be carry-over from other donors' samples. The DNA for the CDR3 is TGTGCCGGCAGGACAGGGGCAAATCAGCCCCAGCATTTT. It specifies CAGRTGANQPQHF.